The subject of this entry is one TCR beta chain. These data originate in a study of T cell changes during pregnancy in multiple sclerosis. Repertoires were generated with immunoSEQ multiplex PCR, while TCRdb's copy carries only in-frame clones and drops some. Of tens of thousands of clones in the sample, about 87% were seen once. The V and J ends lost 2 bases and 9 bases respectively, with 9 bases between them. The CDR3 is made up of 12 amino acids. Per germline, CDR1 SGDLS and CDR2 YYNGEE. Source: CD4+ T cells from peripheral blood mononuclear cells, taken in the first trimester of pregnancy. The chain joins TRBV9 to TRBJ2-1; tentatively, D is TRBD2 (6 bases). This clonotype was obtained from a female donor with multiple sclerosis, enrolled in a pregnancy study. CDR3 in DNA: TGTGCCAGCAGCGTCCTGCGGGGTGAGCAGTTCTTC. It encodes CASSVLRGEQFF.